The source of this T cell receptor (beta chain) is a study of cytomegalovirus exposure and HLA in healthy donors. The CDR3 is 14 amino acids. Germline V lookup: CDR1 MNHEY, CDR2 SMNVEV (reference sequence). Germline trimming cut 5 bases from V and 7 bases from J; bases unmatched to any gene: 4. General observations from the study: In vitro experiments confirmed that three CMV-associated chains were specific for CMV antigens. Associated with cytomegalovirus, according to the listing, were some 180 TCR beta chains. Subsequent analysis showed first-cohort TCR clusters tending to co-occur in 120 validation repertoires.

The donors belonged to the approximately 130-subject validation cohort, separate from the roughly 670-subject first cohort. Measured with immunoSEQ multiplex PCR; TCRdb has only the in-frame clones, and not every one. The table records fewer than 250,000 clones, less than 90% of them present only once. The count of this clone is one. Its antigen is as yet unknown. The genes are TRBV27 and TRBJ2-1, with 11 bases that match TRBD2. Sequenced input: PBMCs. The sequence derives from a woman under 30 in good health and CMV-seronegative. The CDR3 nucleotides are TGTGCCAGCAGTCTAGCGGGGGGCCAGAATGAGCAGTTCTTC. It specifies CASSLAGGQNEQFF.